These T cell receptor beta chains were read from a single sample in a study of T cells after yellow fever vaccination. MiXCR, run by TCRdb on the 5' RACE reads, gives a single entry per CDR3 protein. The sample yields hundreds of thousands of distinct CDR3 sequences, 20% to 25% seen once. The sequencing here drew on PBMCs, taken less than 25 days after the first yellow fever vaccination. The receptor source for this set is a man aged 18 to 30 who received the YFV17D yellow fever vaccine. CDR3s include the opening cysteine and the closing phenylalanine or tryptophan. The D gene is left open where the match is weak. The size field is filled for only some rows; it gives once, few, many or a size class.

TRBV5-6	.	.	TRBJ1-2	CASSLTGSDGYTF	TGTGCCAGCAGCTTGACAGGGTCTGATGGCTACACCTTC
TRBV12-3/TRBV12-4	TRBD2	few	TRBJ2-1	CACSGGAYNEQFF	TGTGCCTGTAGCGGGGGAGCCTACAATGAGCAGTTCTTC
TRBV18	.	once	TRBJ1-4	CASSPRAQEKLFF	TGTGCCAGCTCACCACGAGCGCAGGAAAAACTGTTTTTT
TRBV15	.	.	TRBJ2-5	CATSKGVGGRKETQYF	TGTGCCACCAGCAAAGGAGTTGGGGGGCGTAAAGAGACCCAGTACTTC
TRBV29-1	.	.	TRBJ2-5	CSVRKWGPPGRLQETQYF	TGCAGCGTCCGCAAGTGGGGCCCCCCCGGGCGGTTACAAGAGACCCAGTACTTC
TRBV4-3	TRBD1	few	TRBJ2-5	CASSQDRRQGYQETQYF	TGCGCCAGCAGCCAAGATCGGCGACAGGGGTACCAAGAGACCCAGTACTTC
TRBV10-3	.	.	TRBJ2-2	CAISEVGNGNTGELFF	TGTGCCATCAGTGAAGTAGGGAATGGCAACACCGGGGAGCTGTTTTTT
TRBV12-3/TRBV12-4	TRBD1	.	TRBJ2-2	CASSTGGNTGELFF	TGTGCCAGCAGTACAGGGGGCAACACCGGGGAGCTGTTTTTT
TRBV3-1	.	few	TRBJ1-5	CASSQVGENQPQHF	TGTGCCAGCAGCCAAGTCGGAGAAAATCAGCCCCAGCATTTT
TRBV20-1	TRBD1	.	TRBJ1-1	CSARSQGVGTEAFF	TGCAGTGCTAGATCCCAGGGGGTTGGCACTGAAGCTTTCTTT
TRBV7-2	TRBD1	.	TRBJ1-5	CASSSTGAEQPQHF	TGTGCCAGCAGCTCCACAGGGGCGGAGCAGCCCCAGCATTTT
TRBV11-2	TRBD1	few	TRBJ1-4	CASSFGDRGGEKLFF	TGTGCCAGCAGCTTTGGGGACAGGGGCGGAGAAAAACTGTTTTTT
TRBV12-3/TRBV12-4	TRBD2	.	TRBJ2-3	CASSHSGGAITQYF	TGTGCCAGCAGTCATAGCGGGGGGGCAATAACGCAGTATTTT
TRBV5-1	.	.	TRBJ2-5	CASSPDRLLIGRRETQYF	TGCGCCAGCAGCCCCGACAGGCTCCTGATAGGCAGGAGAGAGACCCAGTACTTC
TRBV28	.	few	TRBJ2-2	CASSLRQLTGELFF	TGTGCCAGCAGTTTAAGGCAGCTTACCGGGGAGCTGTTTTTT
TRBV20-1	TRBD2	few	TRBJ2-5	CSASGLAGISLETQYF	TGCAGTGCTTCCGGACTAGCGGGGATTTCTTTAGAGACCCAGTACTTC
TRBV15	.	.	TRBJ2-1	CATSRPQNEQFF	TGTGCCACCAGCAGACCCCAGAATGAGCAGTTCTTC
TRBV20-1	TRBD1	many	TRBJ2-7	CSARTGKVNYEQYF	TGCAGTGCTAGGACAGGGAAAGTAAACTACGAGCAGTACTTC
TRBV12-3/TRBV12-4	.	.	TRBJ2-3	CASRGRGHTQYF	TGTGCCAGCAGGGGAAGAGGGCATACGCAGTATTTT
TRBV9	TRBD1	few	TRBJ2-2	CASSVRGTATGELFF	TGTGCCAGCAGCGTGAGAGGGACAGCCACCGGGGAGCTGTTTTTT
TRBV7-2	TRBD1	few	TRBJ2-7	CASSLAGTGFDLRYEQYF	TGTGCCAGCAGCTTAGCCGGGACAGGGTTCGACCTGCGCTACGAGCAGTACTTC
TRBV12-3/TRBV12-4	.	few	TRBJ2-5	CASSLAEGRETQYF	TGTGCCAGCAGTTTAGCTGAGGGGCGAGAGACCCAGTACTTC
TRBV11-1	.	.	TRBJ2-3	CASSPLTSRLYSTDTQYF	TGTGCCAGCAGCCCTCTTACTTCGCGCCTATATTCCACAGATACGCAGTATTTT
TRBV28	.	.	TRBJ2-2	CATFSGSNTGELFF	TGTGCCACCTTCTCAGGATCGAACACCGGGGAGCTGTTTTTT
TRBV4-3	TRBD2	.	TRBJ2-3	CASSQLGTSGGTDTQYF	TGCGCCAGCAGCCAACTGGGGACTAGCGGGGGCACAGATACGCAGTATTTT
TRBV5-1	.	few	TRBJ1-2	CASSPLARGGYTF	TGCGCCAGCAGCCCCTTGGCCCGGGGCGGCTACACCTTC
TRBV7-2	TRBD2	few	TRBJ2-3	CASSPGTTASTDTQYF	TGTGCCAGCAGCCCGGGGACTACAGCTAGCACAGATACGCAGTATTTT
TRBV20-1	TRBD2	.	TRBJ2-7	CSASTSGGEQYF	TGCAGTGCTTCTACTAGCGGGGGTGAGCAGTACTTC
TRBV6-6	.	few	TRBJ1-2	CASSYNLRTGYTF	TGTGCCAGCAGTTATAATCTACGGACTGGCTACACCTTC
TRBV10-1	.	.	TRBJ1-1	CARQGPGTEAFF	TGCGCCAGACAAGGACCAGGGACCGAAGCTTTCTTT
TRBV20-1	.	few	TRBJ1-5	CSASREGAKENQPQHF	TGCAGTGCTAGCCGCGAAGGGGCGAAAGAAAATCAGCCCCAGCATTTT
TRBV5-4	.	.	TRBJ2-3	CASTQQTRSTDTQYF	TGTGCCAGCACCCAACAAACAAGAAGCACAGATACGCAGTATTTT
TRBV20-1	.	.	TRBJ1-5	CSAGYQPQHF	TGCAGTGCCGGATATCAGCCCCAGCATTTT
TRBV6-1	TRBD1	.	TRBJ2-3	CASSLGDRGLDTQYF	TGTGCCAGCAGTCTAGGGGACAGGGGCTTAGATACGCAGTATTTT
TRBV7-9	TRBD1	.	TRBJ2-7	CASRRQGTTSYEQYF	TGTGCCAGCAGACGACAGGGCACGACCTCCTACGAGCAGTACTTC
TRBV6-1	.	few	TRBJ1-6	CASSDWKSLLFHF	TGTGCCAGCAGTGACTGGAAGTCGCTCCTATTCCACTTT
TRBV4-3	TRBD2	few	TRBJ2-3	CASSQDTTRGADTQYF	TGCGCCAGCAGCCAAGATACTACGCGGGGGGCAGATACGCAGTATTTT
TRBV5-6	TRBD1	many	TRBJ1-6	CASNLRGTGGSPLHF	TGTGCCAGCAACTTGAGAGGGACAGGGGGTTCACCCCTCCACTTT
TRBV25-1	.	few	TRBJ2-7	CASPATVTYEQYF	TGTGCCAGCCCCGCGACAGTTACCTACGAGCAGTACTTC
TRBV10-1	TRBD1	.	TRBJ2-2	CATQGAGTGELFF	TGCGCCACACAGGGGGCAGGGACCGGGGAGCTGTTTTTT
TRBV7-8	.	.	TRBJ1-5	CASSQHLLGNQPQHF	TGTGCCAGCAGCCAACACCTGCTCGGCAATCAGCCCCAGCATTTT
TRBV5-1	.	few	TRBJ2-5	CASSLSQGETQYF	TGCGCCAGCAGCTTGAGTCAGGGAGAGACCCAGTACTTC
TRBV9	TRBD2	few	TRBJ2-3	CASSPNGRGITDTQYF	TGTGCCAGCAGCCCCAATGGGCGGGGGATAACAGATACGCAGTATTTT
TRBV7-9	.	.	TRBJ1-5	CASSSTPWPQHF	TGTGCCAGCAGCTCCACCCCCTGGCCCCAGCATTTT
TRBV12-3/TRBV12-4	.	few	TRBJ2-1	CASSFRGSNEQFF	TGTGCCAGCAGTTTCCGGGGGAGTAATGAGCAGTTCTTC
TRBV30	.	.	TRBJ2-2	CAWNSGGQYTGELFF	TGTGCCTGGAATAGCGGTGGTCAGTACACCGGGGAGCTGTTTTTT
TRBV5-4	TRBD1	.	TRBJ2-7	CASSPTGGRIYEQYF	TGTGCCAGCAGTCCAACAGGGGGGCGAATCTACGAGCAGTACTTC
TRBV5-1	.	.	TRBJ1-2	CASSATVGRLNGYTF	TGCGCCAGCAGCGCAACGGTCGGTCGCCTGAATGGCTACACCTTC
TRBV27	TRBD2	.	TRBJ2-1	CATRLAGASEQFF	TGTGCCACCCGACTAGCGGGGGCATCTGAGCAGTTCTTC
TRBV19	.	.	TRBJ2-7	CASSTQPPGRVGEQYF	TGTGCCAGTAGTACGCAACCTCCGGGACGGGTTGGGGAGCAGTACTTC
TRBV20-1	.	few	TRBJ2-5	CSARVPGGGETQYF	TGCAGTGCTAGAGTCCCAGGGGGAGGCGAGACCCAGTACTTC
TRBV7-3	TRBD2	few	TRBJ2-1	CASSSRGGADEQFF	TGTGCCAGCAGCTCTCGCGGGGGGGCCGATGAGCAGTTCTTC
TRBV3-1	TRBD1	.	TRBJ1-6	CASSPGTASPLHF	TGTGCCAGCAGCCCCGGGACAGCTTCACCCCTCCACTTT
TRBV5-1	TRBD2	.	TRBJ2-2	CASSTLISSGGTGELFF	TGCGCCAGCAGCACCCTTATATCTAGCGGGGGCACCGGGGAGCTGTTTTTT
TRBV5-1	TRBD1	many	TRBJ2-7	CASSLTRTGGSPPYEQYF	TGCGCCAGCAGCTTGACCCGGACAGGGGGGTCCCCTCCCTACGAGCAGTACTTC
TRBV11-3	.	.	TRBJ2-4	CASSLGGGNIQYF	TGTGCCAGCAGCTTAGGGGGAGGAAACATTCAGTACTTC
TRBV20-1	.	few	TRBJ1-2	CSASQVVSGYTF	TGCAGTGCTAGCCAGGTAGTGTCTGGCTACACCTTC
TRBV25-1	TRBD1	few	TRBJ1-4	CASAPGTGGLLYEKLFF	TGTGCCAGCGCCCCCGGGACAGGGGGCCTCCTTTATGAAAAACTGTTTTTT
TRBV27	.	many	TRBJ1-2	CASSLNAESSGYTF	TGTGCCAGCAGTTTAAATGCCGAGTCTAGCGGCTACACCTTC
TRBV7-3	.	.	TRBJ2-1	CASSPLGGLYNEQFF	TGTGCCAGCAGCCCTCTCGGAGGGCTGTACAATGAGCAGTTCTTC